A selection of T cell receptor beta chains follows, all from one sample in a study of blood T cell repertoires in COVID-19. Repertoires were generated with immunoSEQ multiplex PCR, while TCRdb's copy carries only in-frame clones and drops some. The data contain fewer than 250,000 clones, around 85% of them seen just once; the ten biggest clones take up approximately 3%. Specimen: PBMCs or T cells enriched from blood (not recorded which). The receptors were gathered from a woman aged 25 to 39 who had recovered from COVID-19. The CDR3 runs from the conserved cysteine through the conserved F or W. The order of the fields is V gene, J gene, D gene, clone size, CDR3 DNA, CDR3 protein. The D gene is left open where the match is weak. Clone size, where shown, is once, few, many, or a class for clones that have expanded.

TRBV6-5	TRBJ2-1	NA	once	TGTGCCAGCAGTTTGGGAGGCGGTAGCCACAATGAGCAGTTCTTC	CASSLGGGSHNEQFF
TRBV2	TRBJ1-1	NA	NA	TGTGCCAGCACTACCGACGGGGGTAGAACTGAAGCTTTCTTT	CASTTDGGRTEAFF
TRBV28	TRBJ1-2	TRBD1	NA	TGTGCCAGCAGTCCTACCGGGACAGGGGGCGATTATAGCTACACCTTC	CASSPTGTGGDYSYTF
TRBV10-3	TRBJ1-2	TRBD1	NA	TGTGCCATCAGTGACCCGGGACAGGGAGGGGGCTACACCTTC	CAISDPGQGGGYTF
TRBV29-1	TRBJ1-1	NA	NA	TGCAGCGTTGAAGAGATCGGAGCAGGGGCTTTCTTT	CSVEEIGAGAFF
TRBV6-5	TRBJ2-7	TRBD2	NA	TGTGCCAGCAGTTATAGCGGGAGTTCCTACGAGCAGTACTTC	CASSYSGSSYEQYF
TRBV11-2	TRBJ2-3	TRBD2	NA	TGTGCCAGCAGCCGGGGCTGGCTAGCGGGGGGAGAAGATACGCAGTATTTT	CASSRGWLAGGEDTQYF
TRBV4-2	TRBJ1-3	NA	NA	TGTGCCAGCAGCCAAGATGGAGAGGGACTCATCTCTGGAAACACCATATATTTT	CASSQDGEGLISGNTIYF
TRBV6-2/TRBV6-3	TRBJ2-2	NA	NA	TGTGCCAGCAGTTACGGGGGGGCCTCTGGGGAGCTGTTTTTT	CASSYGGASGELFF
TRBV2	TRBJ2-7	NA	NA	TGTGCCAGCCGTATCCGCCCGGGGGACGACGATAGCTCCTACGAGCAGTACTTC	CASRIRPGDDDSSYEQYF
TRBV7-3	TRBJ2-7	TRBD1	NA	TGTGCCAGCAGCCAAGGGGCAGGGGGCACCTACGAGCAGTACTTC	CASSQGAGGTYEQYF
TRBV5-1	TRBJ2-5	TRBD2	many	TGCGCCAGCAGCTTGGCCCTTCCTACTAGCGGGATGGAGACCCAGTACTTC	CASSLALPTSGMETQYF
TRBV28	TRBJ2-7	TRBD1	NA	TGTGCCAGCAGTTTTTTTCCTAAACCGGGACAGGTACTCTACGAGCAGTACTTC	CASSFFPKPGQVLYEQYF
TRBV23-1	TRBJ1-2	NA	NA	TGCGCCAGCAGTCAACCCTCGTGTACTAATGGCTACACCTTC	CASSQPSCTNGYTF
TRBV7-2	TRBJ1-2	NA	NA	TGTGCCAGCAGCCCTTTCCGGACCGGACAGAACTATGGCTACACCTTC	CASSPFRTGQNYGYTF
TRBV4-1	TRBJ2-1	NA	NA	TGCGCCAGCAGCCAAGACAGGGGCGGTTTCGATGAGCAGTTCTTC	CASSQDRGGFDEQFF
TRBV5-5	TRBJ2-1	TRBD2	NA	TGTGCCAGCAGTCTAGCGGGAGATAGTCTCTATGAGCAGTTCTTC	CASSLAGDSLYEQFF
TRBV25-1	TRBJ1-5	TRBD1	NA	TGTGCCAGCAGTGCCACAGGGGGGGTAAAGCCCCAGCATTTT	CASSATGGVKPQHF
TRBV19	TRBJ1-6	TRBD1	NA	TGTGCCAGTAGTACCGGACAGGACTATCGTTCACCCCTCCACTTT	CASSTGQDYRSPLHF
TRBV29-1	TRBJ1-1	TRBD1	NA	TGCAGCGCTCAGGGGGCGGGTACTGAAGCTTTCTTT	CSAQGAGTEAFF
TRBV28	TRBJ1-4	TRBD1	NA	TGTGCCAGCAGCCCCGACAGGGTCGGTGAAAAACTGTTTTTT	CASSPDRVGEKLFF
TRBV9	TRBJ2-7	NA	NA	TGTGCCAGCAGCGTAGTCCCGAGCTCCTACGAGCAGTACTTC	CASSVVPSSYEQYF
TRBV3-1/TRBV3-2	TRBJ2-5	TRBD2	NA	TGTGCCAGCAGCCCCTCTTTGGTCGGGCGGGAGCACGAGACCCAGTACTTC	CASSPSLVGREHETQYF
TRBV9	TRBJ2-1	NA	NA	TGTGCCAGCAGCGTAGGACTTCTCACGACGGAAGAGCAGTTCTTC	CASSVGLLTTEEQFF
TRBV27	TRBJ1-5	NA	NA	TGTGCCAGCAGACGCTCTGCGGGCACTAGCAATCAGCCCCAGCATTTT	CASRRSAGTSNQPQHF
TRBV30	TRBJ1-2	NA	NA	TGTGCCTTCCAGGAAGGTTATAAAAAATTCTATGGCTACACCTTC	CAFQEGYKKFYGYTF
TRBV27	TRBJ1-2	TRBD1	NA	TGTGCCAGCAGTTCCTTGGACAGGGAATCTAACTATGGCTACACCTTC	CASSSLDRESNYGYTF
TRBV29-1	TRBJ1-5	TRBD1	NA	TGCAGCGTTTCAGGGGGCTCTAGCAATCAGCCCCAGCATTTT	CSVSGGSSNQPQHF
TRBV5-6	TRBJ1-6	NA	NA	TGTGCCAGCAGCCAGGATGGTAGAACCAATTCACCCCTCCACTTT	CASSQDGRTNSPLHF
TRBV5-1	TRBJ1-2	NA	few	TGCGCCAGCAGCTTGGCGTCAGGGGTCAACTATGGCTACACCTTC	CASSLASGVNYGYTF
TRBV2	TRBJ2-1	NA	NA	TGTGCCAGTATCTTCCTTTCTCCAACTCGAGATGAGCAGTTCTTC	CASIFLSPTRDEQFF
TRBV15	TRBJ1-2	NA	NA	TGTGCCACCAGCGCCGGGGGCTATGGCTACACCTTC	CATSAGGYGYTF
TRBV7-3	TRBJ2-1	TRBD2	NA	TGTGCCAGCAGCCTCGGGACTAGCGGGGACAGTGAGCAGTTCTTC	CASSLGTSGDSEQFF
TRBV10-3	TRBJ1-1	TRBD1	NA	TGTGCCATCAGTGATAAGGACAGGGGGAGGACTGAAGCTTTCTTT	CAISDKDRGRTEAFF
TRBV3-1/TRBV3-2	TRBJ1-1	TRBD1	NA	TGTGCCAGCAGCTGGGACAGGGTTGCTTTCTTT	CASSWDRVAFF
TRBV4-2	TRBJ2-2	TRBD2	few	TGTGCCAGCACCCCAGTTACTAGCGGGGGCTTAGGAGTCGCCGGGGAGCTGTTTTTT	CASTPVTSGGLGVAGELFF
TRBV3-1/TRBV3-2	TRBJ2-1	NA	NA	TGTGCCAGCAGCCAATGGGCCAGCCACAATGAGCAGTTCTTC	CASSQWASHNEQFF
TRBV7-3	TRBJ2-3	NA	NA	TGTGCCAGCAGTCTCTTGGCAGGGGCGCAGGGAGATACGCAGTATTTT	CASSLLAGAQGDTQYF
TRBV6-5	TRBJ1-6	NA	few	TGTGCCAGCAGTTACGAAACAGGTCTTTTAGCTTCACCCCTCCACTTT	CASSYETGLLASPLHF